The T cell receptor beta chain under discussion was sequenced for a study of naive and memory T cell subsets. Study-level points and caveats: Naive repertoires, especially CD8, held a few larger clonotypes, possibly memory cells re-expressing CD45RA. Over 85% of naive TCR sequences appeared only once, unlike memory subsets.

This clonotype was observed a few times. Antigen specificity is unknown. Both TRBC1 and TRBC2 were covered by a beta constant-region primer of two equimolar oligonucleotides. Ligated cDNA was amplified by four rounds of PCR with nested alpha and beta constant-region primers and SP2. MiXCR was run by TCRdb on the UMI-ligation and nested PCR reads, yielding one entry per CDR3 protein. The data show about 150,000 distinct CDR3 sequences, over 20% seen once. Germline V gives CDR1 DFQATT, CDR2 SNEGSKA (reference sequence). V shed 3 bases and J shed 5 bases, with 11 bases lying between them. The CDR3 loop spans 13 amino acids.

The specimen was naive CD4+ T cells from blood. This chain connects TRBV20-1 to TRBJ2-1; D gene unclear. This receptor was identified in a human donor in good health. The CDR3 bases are TGCAGTGCTAGCCCTGGGGTAGACAATGAGCAGTTCTTC. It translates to CSASPGVDNEQFF.